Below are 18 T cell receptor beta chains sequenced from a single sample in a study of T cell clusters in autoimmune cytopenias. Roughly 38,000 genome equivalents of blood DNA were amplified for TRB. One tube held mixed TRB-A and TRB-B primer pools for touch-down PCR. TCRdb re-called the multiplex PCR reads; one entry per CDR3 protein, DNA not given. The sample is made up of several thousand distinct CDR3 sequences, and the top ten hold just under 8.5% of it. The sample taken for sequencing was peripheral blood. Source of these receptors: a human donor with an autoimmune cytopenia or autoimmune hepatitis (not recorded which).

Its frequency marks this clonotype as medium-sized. The CDR3 region is CASSTPGTSGKWEQYF. V is TRBV6-6 and J is TRBJ2-7; TCRdb's D call, TRBD2, is unchecked because there is no DNA. CDR1 and CDR2 (germline): MNHNY, SVGAGI (reference sequence). The CDR3 covers 16 residues.

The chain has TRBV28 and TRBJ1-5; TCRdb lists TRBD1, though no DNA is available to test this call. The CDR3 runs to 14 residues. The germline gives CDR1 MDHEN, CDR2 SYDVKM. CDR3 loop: CASRGQGPNQPQHF.

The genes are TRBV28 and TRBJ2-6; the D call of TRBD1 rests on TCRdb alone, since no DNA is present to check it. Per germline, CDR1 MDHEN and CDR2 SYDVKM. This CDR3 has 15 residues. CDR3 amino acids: CASSFQGAGANVLTF.

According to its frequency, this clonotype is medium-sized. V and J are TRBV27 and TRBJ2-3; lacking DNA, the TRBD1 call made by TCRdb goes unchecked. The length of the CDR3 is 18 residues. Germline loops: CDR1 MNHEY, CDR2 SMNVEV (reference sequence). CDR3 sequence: CASSLFITGGASTDTQYF.

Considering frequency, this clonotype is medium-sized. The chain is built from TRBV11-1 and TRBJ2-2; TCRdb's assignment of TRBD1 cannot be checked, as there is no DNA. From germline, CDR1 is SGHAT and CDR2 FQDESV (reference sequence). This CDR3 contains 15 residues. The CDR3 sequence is CASTGIGTDTGELFF.

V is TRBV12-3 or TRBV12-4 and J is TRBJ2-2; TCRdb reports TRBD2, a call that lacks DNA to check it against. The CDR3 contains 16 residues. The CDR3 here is CASSLRGLESAGELFF.

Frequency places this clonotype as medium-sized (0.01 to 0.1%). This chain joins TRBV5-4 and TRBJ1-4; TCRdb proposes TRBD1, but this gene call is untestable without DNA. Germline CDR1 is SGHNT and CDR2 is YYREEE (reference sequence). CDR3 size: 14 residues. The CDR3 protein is CASSSDRGREKLFF.

The CDR3 sequence is CASSARAGGSKNIQYF. J is TRBJ2-4 and V is TRBV7-2; TCRdb proposes TRBD2, but this gene call is untestable without DNA. This CDR3 spans 16 amino acids. Germline CDR1 SGHTA, CDR2 FQGNSA.

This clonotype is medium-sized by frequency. The CDR3 loop reads CASLTGDRVGEAFF. The genes are TRBV19 and TRBJ1-1; TCRdb selects TRBD1, and the lack of DNA leaves this call unchecked. CDR3 length: 14 amino acids. From germline, CDR1 is LNHDA and CDR2 SQIVND (reference sequence).

Here the CDR3 reads CAWMPTGLSYGYTF. The chain joins TRBV30 to TRBJ1-2; TCRdb indicates TRBD1, and absent DNA this call remains unverified. Germline lookup yields CDR1 GTSNPN and CDR2 SVGIG (reference sequence). This CDR3 comprises 14 residues.

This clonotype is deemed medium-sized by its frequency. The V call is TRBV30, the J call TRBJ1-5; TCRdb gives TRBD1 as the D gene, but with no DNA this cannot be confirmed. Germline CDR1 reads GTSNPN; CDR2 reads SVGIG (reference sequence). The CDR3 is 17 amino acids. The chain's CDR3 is CAWSEGFSAQRNQPQHF.

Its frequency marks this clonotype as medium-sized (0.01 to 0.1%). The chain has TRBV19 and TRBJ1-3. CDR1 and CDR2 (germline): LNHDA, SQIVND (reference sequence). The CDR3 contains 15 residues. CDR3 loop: CASSSLIGSGNTIYF.

The CDR3 is CASSAQPGLAINEQFF. The genes are TRBV7-2 and TRBJ2-1; TCRdb's D call, TRBD2, is unchecked because there is no DNA. This CDR3 is built from 16 residues. CDR1 is SGHTA and CDR2 is FQGNSA in the germline V gene.

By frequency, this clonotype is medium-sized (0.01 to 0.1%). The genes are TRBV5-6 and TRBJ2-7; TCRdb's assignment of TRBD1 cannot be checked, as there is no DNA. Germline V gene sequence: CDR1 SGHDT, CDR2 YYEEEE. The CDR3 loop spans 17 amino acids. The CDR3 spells CASSLRESTAKSYEQYF.

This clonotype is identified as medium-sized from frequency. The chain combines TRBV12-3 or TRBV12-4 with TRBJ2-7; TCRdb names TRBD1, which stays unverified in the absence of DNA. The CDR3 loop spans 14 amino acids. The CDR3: CASSLGQGQYEQYF.

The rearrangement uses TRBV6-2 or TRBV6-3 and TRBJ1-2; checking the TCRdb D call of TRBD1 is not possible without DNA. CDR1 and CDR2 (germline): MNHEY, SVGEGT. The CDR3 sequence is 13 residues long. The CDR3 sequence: CASASGANYGSTF.

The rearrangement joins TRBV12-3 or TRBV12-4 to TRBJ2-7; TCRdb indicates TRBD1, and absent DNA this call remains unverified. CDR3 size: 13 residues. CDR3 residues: CASRPGTVYEQYF.

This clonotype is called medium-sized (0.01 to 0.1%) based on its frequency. This CDR3 is CSAQAGTSGRMDTQYF. The chain is built from TRBV20-1 and TRBJ2-3; TCRdb proposes TRBD2, but this gene call is untestable without DNA. CDR3 length: 16 residues. CDR1 is DFQATT and CDR2 is SNEGSKA in the germline V gene (reference sequence).